This T cell receptor (beta chain) was recorded in a study of cytomegalovirus exposure and HLA in healthy donors. For the study at large: Among the 300 to 450 genotyped donors, approximately 81% were placed in the Caucasian-associated ancestry cluster.

On this clone itself: Antigen unknown.

The germline CDR1 and CDR2 sequences are MNHNS and SASEGT. The CDR3 consists of 14 residues. V was shortened by 3 bases and J by 1 base, with 6 bases between the two germline ends. Study-wide points: When a later analysis compared HLA-associated TCR beta chains with equally common others, the HLA-associated chains turned out to be more clonally expanded and to have lower generation probabilities. Some V segments could not be told apart, so they were left out, TRBV6-2 and TRBV6-3 among them. A later analysis found common viral pathogens apparently linked to several of the most significant clusters.

The PCR employed 60 Vbeta primers together with 13 Jbeta primers. Using immunoSEQ multiplex PCR, the repertoire was profiled, and TCRdb retains in-frame clones only, with some absent. The sample contains about 150,000 clones, 70% to 85% of which appear only once. The J gene is TRBJ1-4, the V gene TRBV6-1; D possibly corresponds to TRBD1 (5 bases). The material sequenced was PBMCs. This receptor was identified in a woman in her fifties or sixties in good health and CMV-seropositive. CDR3 sequence reads: CASSDRGTNEKLFF. CDR3 DNA: TGTGCCAGCAGTGATAGGGGAACTAATGAAAAACTGTTTTTT.